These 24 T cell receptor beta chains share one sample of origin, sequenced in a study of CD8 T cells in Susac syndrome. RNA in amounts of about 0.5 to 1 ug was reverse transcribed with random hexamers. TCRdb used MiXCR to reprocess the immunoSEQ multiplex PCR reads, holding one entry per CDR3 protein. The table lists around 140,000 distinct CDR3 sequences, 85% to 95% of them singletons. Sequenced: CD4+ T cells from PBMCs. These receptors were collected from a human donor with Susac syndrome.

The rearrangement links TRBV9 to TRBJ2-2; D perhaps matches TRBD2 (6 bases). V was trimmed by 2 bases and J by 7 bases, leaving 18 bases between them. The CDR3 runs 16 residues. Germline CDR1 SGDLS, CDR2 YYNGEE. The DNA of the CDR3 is TGTGCCAGCAGCGTTAGATATGGGACTGTCTTCGGGGAGCTGTTTTTT. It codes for CASSVRYGTVFGELFF.

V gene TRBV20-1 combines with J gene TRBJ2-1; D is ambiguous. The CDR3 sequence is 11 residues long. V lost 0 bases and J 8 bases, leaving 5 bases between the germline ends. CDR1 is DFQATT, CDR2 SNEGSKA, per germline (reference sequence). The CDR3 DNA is TGCAGTGCTAGAGATCTGTATGAGCAGTTCTTC. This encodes CSARDLYEQFF.

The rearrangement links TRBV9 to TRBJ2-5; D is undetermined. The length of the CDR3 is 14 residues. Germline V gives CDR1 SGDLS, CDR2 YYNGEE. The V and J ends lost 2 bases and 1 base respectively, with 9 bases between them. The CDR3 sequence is CASSVAPSQETQYF. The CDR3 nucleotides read TGTGCCAGCAGCGTGGCGCCGAGCCAAGAGACCCAGTACTTC.

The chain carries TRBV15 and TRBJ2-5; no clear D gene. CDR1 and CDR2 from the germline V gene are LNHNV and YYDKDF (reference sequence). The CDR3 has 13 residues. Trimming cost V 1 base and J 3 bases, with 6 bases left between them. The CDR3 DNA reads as TGTGCCACCAGCAGAGGACGGGAAGAGACCCAGTACTTC. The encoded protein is CATSRGREETQYF.

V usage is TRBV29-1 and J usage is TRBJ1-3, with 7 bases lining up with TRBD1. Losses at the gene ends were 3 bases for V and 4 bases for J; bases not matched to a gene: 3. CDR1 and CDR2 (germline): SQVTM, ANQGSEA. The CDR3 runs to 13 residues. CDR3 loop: CSVESTGGNTIYF. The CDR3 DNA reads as TGCAGCGTTGAGTCGACAGGGGGAAACACCATATATTTT.

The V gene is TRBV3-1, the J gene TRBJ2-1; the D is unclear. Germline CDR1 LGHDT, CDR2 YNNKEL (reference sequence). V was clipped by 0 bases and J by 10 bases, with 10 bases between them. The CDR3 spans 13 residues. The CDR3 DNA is TGTGCCAGCAGCCAAGATCGCCGTGGGGAGCAGTTCTTC. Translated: CASSQDRRGEQFF.

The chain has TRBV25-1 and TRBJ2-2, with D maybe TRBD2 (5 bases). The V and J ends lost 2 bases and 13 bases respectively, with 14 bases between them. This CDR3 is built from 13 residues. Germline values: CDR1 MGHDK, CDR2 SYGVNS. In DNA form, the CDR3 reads TGTGCCAGCAGTGAAGACCCCCGGGCGGGGCTGTTTTTT. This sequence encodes CASSEDPRAGLFF.

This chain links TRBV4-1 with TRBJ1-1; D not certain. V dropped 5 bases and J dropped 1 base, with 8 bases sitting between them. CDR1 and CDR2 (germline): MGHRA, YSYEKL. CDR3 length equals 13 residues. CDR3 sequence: CASSGRSNTEAFF. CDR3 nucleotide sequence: TGCGCCAGCAGCGGTCGGTCGAACACTGAAGCTTTCTTT.

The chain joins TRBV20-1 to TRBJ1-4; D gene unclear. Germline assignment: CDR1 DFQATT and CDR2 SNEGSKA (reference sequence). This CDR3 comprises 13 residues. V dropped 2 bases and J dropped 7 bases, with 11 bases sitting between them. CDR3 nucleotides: TGCAGTGCTAGACTTAACACGCCTGAAAAACTGTTTTTT. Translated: CSARLNTPEKLFF.

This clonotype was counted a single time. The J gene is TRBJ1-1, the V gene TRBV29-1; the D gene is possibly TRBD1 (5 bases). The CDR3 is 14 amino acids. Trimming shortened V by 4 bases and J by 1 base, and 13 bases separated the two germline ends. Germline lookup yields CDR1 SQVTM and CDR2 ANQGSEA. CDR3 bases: TGCAGCGTTGCAGGGAATTTAGCGAACACTGAAGCTTTCTTT. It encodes CSVAGNLANTEAFF.

CDR3 bases: TGTGCCAGCAGCGGCTGGACAGCCGACTATGGCTACACCTTC. Its protein product is CASSGWTADYGYTF. This chain uses TRBV9 with TRBJ1-2, with D possibly being TRBD1 (6 bases). The germline V gene encodes CDR1 SGDLS and CDR2 YYNGEE. The ends were cut back, 3 bases at V and 3 bases at J, with 12 bases in the middle. The CDR3 is made up of 14 amino acids.

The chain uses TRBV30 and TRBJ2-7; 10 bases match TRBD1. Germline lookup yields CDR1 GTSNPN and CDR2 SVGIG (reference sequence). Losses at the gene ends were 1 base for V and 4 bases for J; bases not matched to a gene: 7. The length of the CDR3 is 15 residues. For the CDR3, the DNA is TGTGCCTGGAGTGCATCCGGGACAGGGGAATACGAGCAGTACTTC. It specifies CAWSASGTGEYEQYF.

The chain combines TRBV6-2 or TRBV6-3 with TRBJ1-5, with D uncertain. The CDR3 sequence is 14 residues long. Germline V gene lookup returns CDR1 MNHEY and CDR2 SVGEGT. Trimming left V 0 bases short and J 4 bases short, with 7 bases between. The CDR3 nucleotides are TGTGCCAGCAGTTACTCGAACAGTAATCAGCCCCAGCATTTT. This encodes CASSYSNSNQPQHF.

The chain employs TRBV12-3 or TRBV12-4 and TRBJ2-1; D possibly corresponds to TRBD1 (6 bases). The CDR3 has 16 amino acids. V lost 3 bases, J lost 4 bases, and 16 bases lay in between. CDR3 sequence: CASSFRGLGRYNEQFF. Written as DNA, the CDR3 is TGTGCCAGCAGTTTCAGGGGCCTAGGGCGTTACAATGAGCAGTTCTTC.

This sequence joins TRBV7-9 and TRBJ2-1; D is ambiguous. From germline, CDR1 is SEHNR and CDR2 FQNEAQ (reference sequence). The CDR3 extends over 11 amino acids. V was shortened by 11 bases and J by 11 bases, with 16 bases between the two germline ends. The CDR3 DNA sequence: TGTGCCGGCGAAACAGAGGCCCAGCAGTTCTTC. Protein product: CAGETEAQQFF.

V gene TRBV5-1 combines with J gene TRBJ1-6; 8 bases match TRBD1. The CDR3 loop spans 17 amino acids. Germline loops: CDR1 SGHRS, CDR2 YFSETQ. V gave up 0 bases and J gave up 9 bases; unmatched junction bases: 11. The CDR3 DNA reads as TGCGCCAGCAGCTTGGACTTCTCCAGGACAGGGTTTTCACCCCTCCACTTT. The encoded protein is CASSLDFSRTGFSPLHF.

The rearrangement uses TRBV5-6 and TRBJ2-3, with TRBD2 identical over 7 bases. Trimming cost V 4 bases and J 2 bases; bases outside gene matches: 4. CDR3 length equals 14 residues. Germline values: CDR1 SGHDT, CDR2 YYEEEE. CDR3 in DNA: TGTGCCAGCAGCGCCGGGACTATCACAGATACGCAGTATTTT. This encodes CASSAGTITDTQYF.

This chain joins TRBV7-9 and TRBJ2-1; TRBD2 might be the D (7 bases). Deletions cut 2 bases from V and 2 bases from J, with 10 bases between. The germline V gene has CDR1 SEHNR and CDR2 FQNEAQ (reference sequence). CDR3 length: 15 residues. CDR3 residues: CASSLRRGPYNEQFF. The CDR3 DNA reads TGTGCCAGCAGCTTACGGCGGGGGCCCTACAATGAGCAGTTCTTC.

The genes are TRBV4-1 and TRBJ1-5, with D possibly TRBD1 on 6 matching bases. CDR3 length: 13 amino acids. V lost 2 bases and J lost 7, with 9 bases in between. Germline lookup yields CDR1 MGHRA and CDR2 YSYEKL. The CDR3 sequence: CASSQTGRQPQHF. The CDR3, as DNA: TGCGCCAGCAGCCAAACAGGGAGGCAGCCCCAGCATTTT.

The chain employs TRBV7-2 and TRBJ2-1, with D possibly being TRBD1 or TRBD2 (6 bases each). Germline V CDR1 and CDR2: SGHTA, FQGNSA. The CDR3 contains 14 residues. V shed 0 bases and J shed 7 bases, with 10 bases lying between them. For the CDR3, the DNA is TGTGCCAGCAGCTTAGCGCAGGGGAGGAATGAGCAGTTCTTC. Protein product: CASSLAQGRNEQFF.

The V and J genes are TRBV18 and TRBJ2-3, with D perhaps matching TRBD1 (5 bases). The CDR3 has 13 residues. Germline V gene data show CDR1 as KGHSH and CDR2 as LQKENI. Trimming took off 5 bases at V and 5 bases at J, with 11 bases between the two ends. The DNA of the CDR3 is TGTGCCAGCTCAAAGACAGCTGGAGATACGCAGTATTTT. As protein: CASSKTAGDTQYF. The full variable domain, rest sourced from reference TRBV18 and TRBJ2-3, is NAGVMQNPRHLVRRRGQEARLRCSPMKGHSHVYWYRQLPEEGLKFMVYLQKENIIDESGMPKERFSAEFPKEGPSILRIQQVVRGDSAAYFCASSKTAGDTQYFGPGTRLTVL.

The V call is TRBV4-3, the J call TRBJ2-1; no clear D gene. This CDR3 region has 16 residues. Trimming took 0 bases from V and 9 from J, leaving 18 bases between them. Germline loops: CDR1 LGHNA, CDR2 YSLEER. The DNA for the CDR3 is TGCGCCAGCAGCCAAGATTGGCTCGTTTCACGCCTTGAGCAGTTCTTC. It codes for CASSQDWLVSRLEQFF.

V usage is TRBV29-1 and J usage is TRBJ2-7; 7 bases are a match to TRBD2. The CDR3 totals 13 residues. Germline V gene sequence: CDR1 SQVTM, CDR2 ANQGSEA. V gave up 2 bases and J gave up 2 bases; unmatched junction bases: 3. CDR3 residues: CSVELAVTYEQYF. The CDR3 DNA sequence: TGCAGCGTTGAACTAGCGGTTACCTACGAGCAGTACTTC.

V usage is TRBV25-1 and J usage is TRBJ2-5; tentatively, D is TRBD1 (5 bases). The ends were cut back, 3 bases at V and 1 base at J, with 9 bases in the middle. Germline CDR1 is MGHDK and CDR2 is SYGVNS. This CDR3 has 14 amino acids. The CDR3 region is CASSDTGLQETQYF. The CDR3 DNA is TGTGCCAGCAGTGATACAGGCCTCCAAGAGACCCAGTACTTC.